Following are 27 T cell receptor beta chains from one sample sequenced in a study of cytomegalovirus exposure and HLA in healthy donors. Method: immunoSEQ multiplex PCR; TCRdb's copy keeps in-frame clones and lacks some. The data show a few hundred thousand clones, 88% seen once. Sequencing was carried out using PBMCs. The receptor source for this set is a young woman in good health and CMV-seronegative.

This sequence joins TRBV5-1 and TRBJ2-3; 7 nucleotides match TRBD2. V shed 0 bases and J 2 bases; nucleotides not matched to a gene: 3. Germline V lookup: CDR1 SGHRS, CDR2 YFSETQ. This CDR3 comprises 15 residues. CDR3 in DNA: TGCGCCAGCAGCTTGGAACTAGCGAACACAGATACGCAGTATTTT. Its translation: CASSLELANTDTQYF.

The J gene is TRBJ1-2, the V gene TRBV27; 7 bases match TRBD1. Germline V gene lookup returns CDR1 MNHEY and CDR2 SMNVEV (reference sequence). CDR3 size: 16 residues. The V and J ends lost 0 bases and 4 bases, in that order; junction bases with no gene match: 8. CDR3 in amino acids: CASSLSWDSTFYGYTF. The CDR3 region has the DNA TGTGCCAGCAGTTTATCCTGGGACAGCACTTTCTATGGCTACACCTTC.

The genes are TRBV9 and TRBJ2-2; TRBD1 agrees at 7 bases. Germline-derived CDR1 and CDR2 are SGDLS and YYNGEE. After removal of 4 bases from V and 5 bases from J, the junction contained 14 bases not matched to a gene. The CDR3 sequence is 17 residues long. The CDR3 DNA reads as TGTGCCAGCAGCCCCCGGGGTGAGGGGGCGAGAACCGGGGAGCTGTTTTTT. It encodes CASSPRGEGARTGELFF. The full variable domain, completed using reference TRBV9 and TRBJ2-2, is DSGVTQTPKHLITATGQRVTLRCSPRSGDLSVYWYQQSLDQGLQFLIQYYNGEERAKGNILERFSAQQFPDLHSELNLSSLELGDSALYFCASSPRGEGARTGELFFGEGSRLTVL.

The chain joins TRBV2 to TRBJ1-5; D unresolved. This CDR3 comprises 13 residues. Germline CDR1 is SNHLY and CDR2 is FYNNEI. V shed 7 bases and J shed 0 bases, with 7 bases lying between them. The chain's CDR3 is CASKAYSNQPQHF. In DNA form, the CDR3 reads TGTGCCAGCAAAGCGTATAGCAATCAGCCCCAGCATTTT.

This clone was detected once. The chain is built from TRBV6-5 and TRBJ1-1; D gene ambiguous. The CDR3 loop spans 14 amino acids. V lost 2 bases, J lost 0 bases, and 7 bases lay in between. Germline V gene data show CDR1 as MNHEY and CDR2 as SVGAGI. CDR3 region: CASSYHSLNTEAFF. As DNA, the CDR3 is TGTGCCAGCAGTTACCACAGCTTGAACACTGAAGCTTTCTTT.

Written as DNA, the CDR3 is TGCGCCAGCAGCCAAGCAGCGGGAGGGTTCACAGATACGCAGTATTTT. Translated, it gives CASSQAAGGFTDTQYF. The chain couples TRBV4-1 to TRBJ2-3, with 10 positions matching TRBD2. Germline values: CDR1 MGHRA, CDR2 YSYEKL. The CDR3 has 16 amino acids. Losses at the gene ends were 1 base for V and 2 bases for J; bases not matched to a gene: 3.

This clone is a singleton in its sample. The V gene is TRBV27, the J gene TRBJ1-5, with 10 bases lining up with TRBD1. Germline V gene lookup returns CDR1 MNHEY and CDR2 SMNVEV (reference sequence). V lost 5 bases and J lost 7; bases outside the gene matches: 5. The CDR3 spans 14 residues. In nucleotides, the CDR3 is TGTGCCAGCAGTCTGACAGGGGGCCGCCAGCCCCAGCATTTT. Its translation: CASSLTGGRQPQHF.

CDR3 DNA: TGTGCCAGCAGTTCCGTAGGCGCGGAGGAGCTGTTTTTT. Amino acids: CASSSVGAEELFF. V and J are TRBV27 and TRBJ2-2, with D hard to call. There are 13 residues in the CDR3. Trimming took off 4 bases at V and 10 bases at J, with 13 bases between the two ends. CDR1 and CDR2 from the germline V gene are MNHEY and SMNVEV (reference sequence).

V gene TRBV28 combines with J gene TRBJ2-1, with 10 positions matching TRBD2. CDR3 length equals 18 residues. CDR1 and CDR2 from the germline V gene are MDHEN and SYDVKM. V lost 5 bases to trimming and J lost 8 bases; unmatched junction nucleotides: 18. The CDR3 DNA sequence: TGTGCCAGCAGTATGGCGATAGCGGGAGGAATTGTTTGGTATGAGCAGTTCTTC. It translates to CASSMAIAGGIVWYEQFF.

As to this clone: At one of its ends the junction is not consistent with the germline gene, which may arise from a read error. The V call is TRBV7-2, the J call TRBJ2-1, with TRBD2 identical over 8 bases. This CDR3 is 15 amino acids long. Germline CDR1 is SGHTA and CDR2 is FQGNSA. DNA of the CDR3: TGTGCCAGCAGCTCCGGGGGACTAGTGTACACTGAGCAGTTCTTC. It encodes CASSSGGLVYTEQFF.

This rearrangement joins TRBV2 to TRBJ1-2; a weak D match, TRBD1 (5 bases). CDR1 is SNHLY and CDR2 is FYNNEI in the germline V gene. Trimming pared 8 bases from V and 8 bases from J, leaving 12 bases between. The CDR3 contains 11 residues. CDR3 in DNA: TGTGCCAGCTCAGGGCGGTGGGGCTACACCTTC. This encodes CASSGRWGYTF. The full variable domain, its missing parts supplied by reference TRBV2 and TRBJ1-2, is EPEVTQTPSHQVTQMGQEVILRCVPISNHLYFYWYRQILGQKVEFLVSFYNNEISEKSEIFDDQFSVERPDGSNFTLKIRSTKLEDSAMYFCASSGRWGYTFGSGTRLTVV.

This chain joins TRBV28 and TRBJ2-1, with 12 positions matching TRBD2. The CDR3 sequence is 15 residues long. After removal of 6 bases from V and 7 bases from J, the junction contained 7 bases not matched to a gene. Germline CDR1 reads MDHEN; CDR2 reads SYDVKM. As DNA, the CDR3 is TGTGCCAGCAGCGAGACTAGCGGGAGTAAAAATGAGCAGTTCTTC. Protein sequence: CASSETSGSKNEQFF.

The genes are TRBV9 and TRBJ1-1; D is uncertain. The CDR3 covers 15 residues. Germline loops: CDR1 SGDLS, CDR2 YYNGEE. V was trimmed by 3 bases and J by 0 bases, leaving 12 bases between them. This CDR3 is CASSAYSGMNTEAFF. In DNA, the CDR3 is TGTGCCAGCAGCGCCTACTCGGGGATGAACACTGAAGCTTTCTTT.

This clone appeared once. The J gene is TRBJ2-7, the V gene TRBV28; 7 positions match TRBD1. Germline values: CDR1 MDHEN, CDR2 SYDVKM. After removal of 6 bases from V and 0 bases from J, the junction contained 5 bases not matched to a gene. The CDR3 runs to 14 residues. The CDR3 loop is CASRGTAPSYEQYF. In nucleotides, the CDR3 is TGTGCCAGCAGGGGGACAGCACCCTCCTACGAGCAGTACTTC.

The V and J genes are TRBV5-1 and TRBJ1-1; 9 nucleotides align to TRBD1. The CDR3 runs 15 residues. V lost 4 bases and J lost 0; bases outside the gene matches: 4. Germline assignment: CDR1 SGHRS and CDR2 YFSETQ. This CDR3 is CASSANRGLNTEAFF. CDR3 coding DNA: TGCGCCAGCAGCGCAAACAGGGGGCTGAACACTGAAGCTTTCTTT.

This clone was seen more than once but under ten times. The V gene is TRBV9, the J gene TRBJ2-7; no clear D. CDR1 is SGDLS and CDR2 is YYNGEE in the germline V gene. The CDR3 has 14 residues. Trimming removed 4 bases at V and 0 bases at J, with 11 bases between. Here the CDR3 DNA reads TGTGCCAGCAGCTCCCAGGAAGACTCCTACGAGCAGTACTTC. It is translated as CASSSQEDSYEQYF.

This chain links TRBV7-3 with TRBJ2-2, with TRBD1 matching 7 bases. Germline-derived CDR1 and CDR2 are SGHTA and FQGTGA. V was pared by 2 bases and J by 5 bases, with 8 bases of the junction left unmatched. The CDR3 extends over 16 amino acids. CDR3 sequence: CASSLVDRDWTGELFF. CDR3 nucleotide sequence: TGTGCCAGCAGCTTAGTAGACAGGGATTGGACCGGGGAGCTGTTTTTT.

The CDR3 coding sequence is TGTGCCAGCTCACCAAGGACAGGGGGCCAAGAGACCCAGTACTTC. Its protein product is CASSPRTGGQETQYF. The chain combines TRBV18 with TRBJ2-5; TRBD1 agrees at 10 bases. V trimming: 2 bases; J trimming: 1 base; junction bases outside the gene matches: 1. CDR1 KGHSH and CDR2 LQKENI come from the germline V gene. CDR3 length: 15 residues.

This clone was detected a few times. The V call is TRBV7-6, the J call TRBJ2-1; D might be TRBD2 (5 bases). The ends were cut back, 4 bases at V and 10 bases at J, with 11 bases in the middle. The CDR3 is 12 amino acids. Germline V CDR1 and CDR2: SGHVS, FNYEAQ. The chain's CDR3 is CASSSFSGEQFF. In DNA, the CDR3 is TGTGCCAGCAGCTCGTTCTCGGGGGAGCAGTTCTTC.

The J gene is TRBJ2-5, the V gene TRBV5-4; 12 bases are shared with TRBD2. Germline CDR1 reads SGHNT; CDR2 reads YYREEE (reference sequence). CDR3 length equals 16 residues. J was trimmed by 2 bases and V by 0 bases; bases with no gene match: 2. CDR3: CASSLVGTSGQETQYF. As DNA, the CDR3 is TGTGCCAGCAGCTTGGTGGGGACTAGCGGGCAAGAGACCCAGTACTTC.

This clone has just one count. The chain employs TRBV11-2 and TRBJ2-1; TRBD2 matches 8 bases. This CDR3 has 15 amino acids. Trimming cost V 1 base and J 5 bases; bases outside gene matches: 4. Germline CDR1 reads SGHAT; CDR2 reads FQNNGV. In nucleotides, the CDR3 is TGTGCCAGCAGCTTAGTACTAGCGGCTAACAATGAGCAGTTCTTC. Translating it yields CASSLVLAANNEQFF.

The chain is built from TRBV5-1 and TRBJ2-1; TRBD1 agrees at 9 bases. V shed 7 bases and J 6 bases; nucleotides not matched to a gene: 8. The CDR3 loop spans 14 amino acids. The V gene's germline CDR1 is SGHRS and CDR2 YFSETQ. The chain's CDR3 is CASARGTGINEQFF. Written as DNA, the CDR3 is TGCGCCAGCGCACGAGGGACAGGGATCAATGAGCAGTTCTTC.

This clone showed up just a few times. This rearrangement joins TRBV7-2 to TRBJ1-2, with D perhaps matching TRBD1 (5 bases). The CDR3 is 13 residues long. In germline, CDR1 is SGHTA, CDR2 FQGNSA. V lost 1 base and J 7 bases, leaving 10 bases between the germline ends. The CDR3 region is CASSLDLGGGYTF. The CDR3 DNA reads TGTGCCAGCAGCTTAGACCTGGGGGGTGGCTACACCTTC.

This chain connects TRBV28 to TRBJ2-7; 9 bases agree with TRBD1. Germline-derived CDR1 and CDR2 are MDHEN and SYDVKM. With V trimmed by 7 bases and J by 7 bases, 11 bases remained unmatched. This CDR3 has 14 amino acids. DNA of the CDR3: TGTGCCAGCACTCAACTCTACAGGGGGCAAGAGCAGTACTTC. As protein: CASTQLYRGQEQYF.

The CDR3 DNA is TGCAGCGTTGACGCGGGGAACACCGGGGAGCTGTTTTTT. Translating it yields CSVDAGNTGELFF. The rearrangement links TRBV29-1 to TRBJ2-2; TRBD2 is a possible D gene (5 bases). The germline V gene encodes CDR1 SQVTM and CDR2 ANQGSEA. The CDR3 consists of 13 residues. V lost 3 bases and J 1 base, leaving 6 bases between the germline ends.

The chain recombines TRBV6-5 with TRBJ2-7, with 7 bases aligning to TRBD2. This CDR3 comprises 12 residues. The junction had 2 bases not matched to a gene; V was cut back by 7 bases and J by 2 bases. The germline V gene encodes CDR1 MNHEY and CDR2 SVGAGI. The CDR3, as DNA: TGTGCCAGCACAGCGGGGACCTACGAGCAGTACTTC. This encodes CASTAGTYEQYF.

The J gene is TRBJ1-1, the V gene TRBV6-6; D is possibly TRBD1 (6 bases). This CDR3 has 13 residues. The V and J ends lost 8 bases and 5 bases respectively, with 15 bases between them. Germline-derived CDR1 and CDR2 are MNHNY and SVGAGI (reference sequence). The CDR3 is CASPKGGGTEAFF. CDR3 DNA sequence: TGTGCCAGCCCTAAGGGGGGAGGGACTGAAGCTTTCTTT.